The rows below give T cell receptor beta chains drawn from one sample of a study of blood T cell repertoires in COVID-19. The protocol was immunoSEQ multiplex PCR, while the TCRdb copy is restricted to in-frame clones and leaves out a portion. Of under 95,000 clones in the sample, approximately 86% were seen once. The sequenced sample consisted of peripheral blood. The receptors originated from a woman older than 75 with acute or convalescent COVID-19. The CDR3 runs from the conserved cysteine through the conserved F or W. D genes are given only for firm matches. Rows may omit the clone size; those that give it use once, few, many or a size class.

CDR3nt	CDR3aa	j_gene	d_gene	v_gene	abundance
TGCAGTGCGAGGAACTCCTACGAGCAGTACTTC	CSARNSYEQYF	TRBJ2-7	.	TRBV20-1	.
TGTGCCAGAGGGGGCCCGAACACCGGGGAGCTGTTTTTT	CARGGPNTGELFF	TRBJ2-2	TRBD1	TRBV6-5	.
TGTGCCAGCAGCTCAGGGGGGACTGAAGCTTTCTTT	CASSSGGTEAFF	TRBJ1-1	TRBD1	TRBV6-2/TRBV6-3	.
TGTGCCAGCAGCTGGGGACTAGCTGTGGAGACCCAGTACTTC	CASSWGLAVETQYF	TRBJ2-5	TRBD2	TRBV7-2	.
TGTGCCATCAGTGAGTCACTCCAAGTCTCTGGGGCCAACGTCCTGACTTTC	CAISESLQVSGANVLTF	TRBJ2-6	.	TRBV10-3	.
TGTGCCAGCAGATCCGGGGGGCTCTCCTACGAGCAGTACTTC	CASRSGGLSYEQYF	TRBJ2-7	.	TRBV2	once
TGTGCCAGCAGCTTAGATCTTCAGCGGGGAACGCAGTATTTT	CASSLDLQRGTQYF	TRBJ2-3	TRBD2	TRBV11-2	once
TGTGCCAGCAGCTTAGCGGGGGGGCCCTTATACGAGCAGTACTTC	CASSLAGGPLYEQYF	TRBJ2-7	TRBD2	TRBV5-4	.
TGTGCCATCAGAACAGGGTGGGACACTGAAGCTTTCTTT	CAIRTGWDTEAFF	TRBJ1-1	.	TRBV10-3	.
TGTGCCAGCAGCCCCCGGGGGGGGCATGATACGCAGTATTTT	CASSPRGGHDTQYF	TRBJ2-3	TRBD2	TRBV11-3	many
TGTGCCAGCAGCCGGGACAGGGGCTCCTACGAGCAGTACTTC	CASSRDRGSYEQYF	TRBJ2-7	TRBD1	TRBV2	.
TGTGCCAGCAGTTACCTCTGGGGAGGGGTCGAGACCCAGTACTTC	CASSYLWGGVETQYF	TRBJ2-5	TRBD2	TRBV6-5	.
TGTGCCAGCAGTCCTAGCGGGGGACACTACAATGAGCAGTTCTTC	CASSPSGGHYNEQFF	TRBJ2-1	TRBD2	TRBV6-4	.
TGTGCCAGTAGTATTACTGGGACAGGACTCTACGAGCAGTACTTC	CASSITGTGLYEQYF	TRBJ2-7	TRBD1	TRBV19	.
TGTGCCAGCAGCCGAGGGGGGGCTAACTATGGCTACACCTTC	CASSRGGANYGYTF	TRBJ1-2	.	TRBV14	.
TGTGCCAGCAGCAAACAGGGGTCCAGCTCTGGAAACACCATATATTTT	CASSKQGSSSGNTIYF	TRBJ1-3	TRBD1	TRBV14	.
TGTGCTAGTGGCGCGGGCGACTGGGGCACTGAAGCTTTCTTT	CASGAGDWGTEAFF	TRBJ1-1	.	TRBV12-5	.
TGTGCCAGCTCACCCGAAACGGGAGGACTTTATGGCTACACCTTC	CASSPETGGLYGYTF	TRBJ1-2	.	TRBV18	.
TGTGCCAGCAGCTTAGCCGGGGGTACTAATGAAAAACTGTTTTTT	CASSLAGGTNEKLFF	TRBJ1-4	.	TRBV7-9	.
TGTGCCAGCAGTTACCGGGGGGCCGTCAATGAGCAGTTCTTC	CASSYRGAVNEQFF	TRBJ2-1	.	TRBV6-6	.
TGCAGTGCTAGTGGGACAGATAATTCACCCCTCCACTTT	CSASGTDNSPLHF	TRBJ1-6	TRBD1	TRBV20-1	few
TGTGCCAGCTCACCGACGGTCGGCGGGGCTTCCCAAGAGACCCAGTACTTC	CASSPTVGGASQETQYF	TRBJ2-5	.	TRBV18	.
TGTGCCAGCAGCGTCCGACCAGGGAGGGGCGAGAATGAAAAACTGTTTTTT	CASSVRPGRGENEKLFF	TRBJ1-4	.	TRBV9	.
TGCGCCAGCAGCTTGCGGACAGCATACAATGAGCAGTTCTTC	CASSLRTAYNEQFF	TRBJ2-1	.	TRBV5-1	.
TGTGCCAGCAGGAGTGGGGGGGCGCACGCTTTCTTT	CASRSGGAHAFF	TRBJ1-1	.	TRBV9	.
TGCGCCAGCAGTGCCCCCGGGACAGGGAGAGTGCGGGAGCAGTTCTTC	CASSAPGTGRVREQFF	TRBJ2-1	TRBD1	TRBV10-2	.
TGTGCCAGCACCCCCCGCGGGTGGAGCACTGAAGCTTTCTTT	CASTPRGWSTEAFF	TRBJ1-1	.	TRBV6-5	.
TGCGCCAGCGGCCGGGACAACTCCTTTCAAGGTGAAAAACTGTTTTTT	CASGRDNSFQGEKLFF	TRBJ1-4	.	TRBV5-1	.
TGTGCCAGAAGCTTAGCGGGTCCTGAAGCTTTCTTT	CARSLAGPEAFF	TRBJ1-1	.	TRBV7-5	.
TGTGCCAGCAGCAGGACAGCCGGGGAGCTGTTTTTT	CASSRTAGELFF	TRBJ2-2	.	TRBV5-4	.
TGTGCCAGCAGCCGAGGGACAGGGGGAGGCTATGGCTACACCTTC	CASSRGTGGGYGYTF	TRBJ1-2	TRBD1	TRBV7-6	.
TGCGCCAGCAGTGAGACACCCGGGACAGGGGGCGTCACTGAAGCTTTCTTT	CASSETPGTGGVTEAFF	TRBJ1-1	TRBD1	TRBV10-1	.
TGTGCCAGCAGGACAGGGGGAAACATTCAGTACTTC	CASRTGGNIQYF	TRBJ2-4	TRBD1	TRBV6-5	.
TGTGCCAGCAGTACGATTGGGGGGAAGAACACTGAAGCTTTCTTT	CASSTIGGKNTEAFF	TRBJ1-1	.	TRBV2	.
TGTGCCAGCAGTTCCCAGGACTATAGCAATCAGCCCCAGCATTTT	CASSSQDYSNQPQHF	TRBJ1-5	.	TRBV27	.
TGTGCCAGCAGTTCCGGGGAGACCCAGTACTTC	CASSSGETQYF	TRBJ2-5	.	TRBV12-3/TRBV12-4	.
TGCGCCAGCAGCTCGGGGTTGACAGGGAACCAAGTAGATGAGCAGTTCTTC	CASSSGLTGNQVDEQFF	TRBJ2-1	TRBD1	TRBV5-1	.
TGTGCCAGCAGCTTGACAGGGATGTTGAGCTACACCTTC	CASSLTGMLSYTF	TRBJ1-2	TRBD1	TRBV7-9	.
TGTGCCAGCAGCGGAAATTTAGGGACTGGGGGAGGACCCCTCCACTTT	CASSGNLGTGGGPLHF	TRBJ1-6	.	TRBV9	once
TGTGCCAGCTCACGGCCGGGGAACGAGCAGTACTTC	CASSRPGNEQYF	TRBJ2-7	.	TRBV11-3	once
TGTGCCAGCAGTGAAGAGGACAGGGCTTATGGCTACACCTTC	CASSEEDRAYGYTF	TRBJ1-2	TRBD1	TRBV2	.
TGTGCCAGCAGTCCCCTCGGCGGGGGGACCTCCAAAAACATTCAGTACTTT	CASSPLGGGTSKNIQYF	TRBJ2-4	TRBD2	TRBV6-6	few
TGTGCCAGCAGCTTAACGGGGGGGCCATATGAGCAGTTCTTC	CASSLTGGPYEQFF	TRBJ2-1	.	TRBV7-3	.
TGTGCCAGCAGCTTGGAGCAGGGCTTACGCAATCAGCCCCAGCATTTT	CASSLEQGLRNQPQHF	TRBJ1-5	.	TRBV5-6	once
TGTGCCAGCAGCTTTGTAACTAGCGGATACAATGAGCAGTTCTTC	CASSFVTSGYNEQFF	TRBJ2-1	TRBD2	TRBV5-4	.
TGTGCCAGCAGTTACCGGGGGACTAATGAAAAACTGTTTTTT	CASSYRGTNEKLFF	TRBJ1-4	.	TRBV6-5	.
TGCGCCAGCAGCTTCGGGGGGGCCGGAGATACGCAGTATTTT	CASSFGGAGDTQYF	TRBJ2-3	TRBD2	TRBV5-1	.
TGTGCCAGCAGCTTAAGACAGGGGACGCTGCTAGCCGGTGGCTACACCTTC	CASSLRQGTLLAGGYTF	TRBJ1-2	TRBD1	TRBV7-6	.
TGCGCCAGCAGCATCGGACAGGGGAGTTCACCCCTCCACTTT	CASSIGQGSSPLHF	TRBJ1-6	TRBD1	TRBV5-1	.
TGCGCCAGCAGCCAACTCCTCCTACAGGGGTACACTGAAGCTTTCTTT	CASSQLLLQGYTEAFF	TRBJ1-1	TRBD1	TRBV4-1	.
TGTGCCAGTAACCCCGGGGGGGCTGGCAATCAGCCCCAGCATTTT	CASNPGGAGNQPQHF	TRBJ1-5	.	TRBV28	.
TGTGCCAGCAGCTCCCCCGGGACAGCAACTTCCTATGGCTACACCTTC	CASSSPGTATSYGYTF	TRBJ1-2	TRBD1	TRBV9	.
TGCGCCAGCAGCTTGGGAGGGGGCGCAGAGACCCAGTACTTC	CASSLGGGAETQYF	TRBJ2-5	TRBD1	TRBV5-1	.
TGTGCCAGCAGTGAATGGGGCCAACAAGGGGCTTTCTTT	CASSEWGQQGAFF	TRBJ1-1	.	TRBV6-1	.
TGTGCCAGCAGCTTACGACCGGGACAGGGGGTCCTCGAGCAGTACTTC	CASSLRPGQGVLEQYF	TRBJ2-7	TRBD1	TRBV11-2	once
TGTGCCAGCAGCTCTTGGACAGGCCGTAATGAAAAACTGTTTTTT	CASSSWTGRNEKLFF	TRBJ1-4	TRBD1	TRBV7-9	.
TGTGCCAGCAGCGCCTACAGGGGTAACACTGAAGCTTTCTTT	CASSAYRGNTEAFF	TRBJ1-1	TRBD1	TRBV7-6	.
TGTGCCAGCCAGACGGGCGGGGGCCGGAACACCGGGGAGCTGTTTTTT	CASQTGGGRNTGELFF	TRBJ2-2	.	TRBV9	.
TGTGCCAGCATCCTCGGGACAGGGACTCCCTACGAGCAGTACTTC	CASILGTGTPYEQYF	TRBJ2-7	TRBD1	TRBV6-5	.